This T cell receptor beta chain was recovered during a study of control samples from healthy donors and cancer patients. The length of the CDR3 is 15 residues. From germline, CDR1 is SGHRS and CDR2 YFSETQ. V was pared by 3 bases and J by 5 bases, with 9 bases of the junction left unmatched. Libraries were prepared by immunoSEQ multiplex PCR; TCRdb keeps only in-frame clonotypes and omits some of them. This sample has more than 110,000 clones, with approximately 86% found just once. The sequence came from a woman younger than 45 in good health. This chain connects TRBV5-1 to TRBJ2-5; TRBD2 matches 8 bases. Sample: blood. CDR3 DNA sequence: TGCGCCAGCAGCTGGGGGCTAGCGGGTACGGAGACCCAGTACTTC. Its translation: CASSWGLAGTETQYF.